This is a list of T cell receptor beta chains from one sample in a study of shared clonotypes between healthy human individuals. TCRdb keeps only in-frame clones here, not all; method: immunoSEQ multiplex PCR. The sample carries 2 million to 2.5 million clones, roughly 93% recorded once. The sample taken for sequencing was naive CD4+ T cells from PBMCs. The receptor set was obtained from a man aged 18 to 30 in good health. Some clones in this sample may be carry-over from other donors' samples. Each CDR3 is given with its conserved first and last residue. D genes are given only for firm matches. Where a row states a size, it is once, few, many or the class of an expanded clone; other rows omit it.

j_gene: TRBJ1-1; v_gene: TRBV5-6; d_gene: .; abundance: .; CDR3nt: TGTGCCAGCAGCTTTCTCCGGAACACTGAAGCTTTCTTT; CDR3aa: CASSFLRNTEAFF
j_gene: TRBJ1-4; v_gene: TRBV29-1; d_gene: .; abundance: .; CDR3nt: TGCAGCGTGGCTAGTCCCGAAAAACTGTTTTTT; CDR3aa: CSVASPEKLFF
j_gene: TRBJ1-5; v_gene: TRBV19; d_gene: TRBD1; abundance: once; CDR3nt: TGTGCCAGTAGTATCCCGACAGGGAGGATGAATCAGCCCCAGCATTTT; CDR3aa: CASSIPTGRMNQPQHF
j_gene: TRBJ2-1; v_gene: TRBV30; d_gene: TRBD2; abundance: .; CDR3nt: TGTGCCTGGAGATCCAACCTAGCGGGAGGCCCCCGATCCTACAATGAGCAGTTCTTC; CDR3aa: CAWRSNLAGGPRSYNEQFF
j_gene: TRBJ1-5; v_gene: TRBV5-5; d_gene: .; abundance: .; CDR3nt: TGTGCCAGCAGCTTGGCCCCGGCAGGGGATCAGCCCCAGCATTTT; CDR3aa: CASSLAPAGDQPQHF
j_gene: TRBJ1-1; v_gene: TRBV29-1; d_gene: .; abundance: .; CDR3nt: TGCAGCGTTTACGAGGGGGGCTCGGGTTGGACTGAAGCTTTCTTT; CDR3aa: CSVYEGGSGWTEAFF
j_gene: TRBJ2-1; v_gene: TRBV7-6; d_gene: .; abundance: once; CDR3nt: TGTGCCAGCAGCATACAAGCGGTACCCTACAATGAGCAGTTCTTC; CDR3aa: CASSIQAVPYNEQFF
j_gene: TRBJ2-7; v_gene: TRBV27; d_gene: TRBD2; abundance: .; CDR3nt: TGTGCCAGCATCCAAGGGGGGAGCGGGAGGTGGGGAGAGCAGTACTTC; CDR3aa: CASIQGGSGRWGEQYF
j_gene: TRBJ1-3; v_gene: TRBV4-2; d_gene: TRBD1; abundance: .; CDR3nt: TGTGCCAGCAGCCAGGGACAGGCTGGGGGAAACACCATATATTTT; CDR3aa: CASSQGQAGGNTIYF
j_gene: TRBJ1-1; v_gene: TRBV7-2; d_gene: .; abundance: .; CDR3nt: TGTGCCAGCAGCGGGGCTAGAACGAACACTGAAGCTTTCTTT; CDR3aa: CASSGARTNTEAFF
j_gene: TRBJ2-1; v_gene: TRBV11-2; d_gene: .; abundance: .; CDR3nt: TGTGCCAGCAGCTTGGCCGGGTTGAATGAGCAGTTCTTC; CDR3aa: CASSLAGLNEQFF
j_gene: TRBJ1-2; v_gene: TRBV6-1; d_gene: TRBD1; abundance: .; CDR3nt: TGTGCCAGCAGTGAGGAGACAGGGGGCAATGGCTACACCTTC; CDR3aa: CASSEETGGNGYTF
j_gene: TRBJ1-4; v_gene: TRBV19; d_gene: .; abundance: .; CDR3nt: TGTGCCAGTAGTATAGTCGGTTTGCCTAATGAAAAACTGTTTTTT; CDR3aa: CASSIVGLPNEKLFF
j_gene: TRBJ2-5; v_gene: TRBV4-3; d_gene: TRBD2; abundance: .; CDR3nt: TGCGCCAGCAGCCAAGAGCCCCGGCGGGAGGGGGAGACCCAGTACTTC; CDR3aa: CASSQEPRREGETQYF
j_gene: TRBJ1-2; v_gene: TRBV5-8; d_gene: .; abundance: .; CDR3nt: TGTGCCAGCAGCTTGGTAAGGGATGGCGGCTACACCTTC; CDR3aa: CASSLVRDGGYTF
j_gene: TRBJ2-7; v_gene: TRBV18; d_gene: TRBD1; abundance: .; CDR3nt: TGTGCCAGCCGACTTACAGGGGGAACGGACGAGCAGTACTTC; CDR3aa: CASRLTGGTDEQYF
j_gene: TRBJ2-1; v_gene: TRBV30; d_gene: .; abundance: .; CDR3nt: TGTGCCTGGAATTTTTACAATGAGCAGTTCTTC; CDR3aa: CAWNFYNEQFF
j_gene: TRBJ1-4; v_gene: TRBV6-5; d_gene: .; abundance: .; CDR3nt: TGTGCCAGCAGTTACTCGGACGGAAAACTGTTTTTT; CDR3aa: CASSYSDGKLFF
j_gene: TRBJ2-2; v_gene: TRBV11-2; d_gene: TRBD1; abundance: .; CDR3nt: TGTGCCAGCAGCCGAGGGACAGGGGACGCCACCGGGGAGCTGTTTTTT; CDR3aa: CASSRGTGDATGELFF
j_gene: TRBJ2-7; v_gene: TRBV10-3; d_gene: .; abundance: .; CDR3nt: TGTGCCATCAGTGAGCCGAGCCCGGGACCGAGGACCTACGAGCAGTACTTC; CDR3aa: CAISEPSPGPRTYEQYF
j_gene: TRBJ2-7; v_gene: TRBV6-5; d_gene: .; abundance: .; CDR3nt: TGTGCCAGCAGACCCCGCCGCCTTAGCGAGCAGTACTTC; CDR3aa: CASRPRRLSEQYF
j_gene: TRBJ2-1; v_gene: TRBV28; d_gene: TRBD1; abundance: .; CDR3nt: TGTGCCAGCAGTTCCCGGACAGGGGATTCCTACAATGAGCAGTTCTTC; CDR3aa: CASSSRTGDSYNEQFF
j_gene: TRBJ2-2; v_gene: TRBV9; d_gene: .; abundance: .; CDR3nt: TGTGCCAGCAGCGGGGGCGGGGCAACCGCGAACACCGGGGAGCTGTTTTTT; CDR3aa: CASSGGGATANTGELFF
j_gene: TRBJ2-7; v_gene: TRBV6-5; d_gene: .; abundance: .; CDR3nt: TGTGCCAGCAGTTACTCGAAAAACTACGAGCAGTACTTC; CDR3aa: CASSYSKNYEQYF
j_gene: TRBJ2-5; v_gene: TRBV6-6; d_gene: TRBD1; abundance: .; CDR3nt: TGTGCCAGCAGTTCCCCCCGACAGGGCCAAGAGACCCAGTACTTC; CDR3aa: CASSSPRQGQETQYF
j_gene: TRBJ2-7; v_gene: TRBV6-5; d_gene: TRBD1; abundance: .; CDR3nt: TGTGCCAGCAGGCGCGGCCGGGACAGAATCTACGAGCAGTACTTC; CDR3aa: CASRRGRDRIYEQYF
j_gene: TRBJ2-4; v_gene: TRBV7-2; d_gene: TRBD2; abundance: .; CDR3nt: TGTGCCAGCAGCTTCCTAGCGGGAGGGCCGCAGTACTTC; CDR3aa: CASSFLAGGPQYF